The sequence of this TCR beta chain was determined in a study of blood T cells in healthy people across ages. Study-level findings and limits: Expanded clonotype shifts may have been confounded, as the donors had an unknown CMV status. As age increased, TCR beta diversity per million T cells fell in a roughly linear fashion. TCR beta diversity was tightly associated with the proportion of naive T cells.

Drawn from each donor were approximately 9.5 milliliters of peripheral blood. Points on this clonotype: Antigen unknown.

For the second PCR, which ran for about 7 to 12 cycles, a sample-barcoded 5' primer and a J-beta primer mix were used. In TCRdb, the 5' RACE reads were re-called with MiXCR into one record per CDR3 protein. The data contain about 780,000 distinct CDR3 sequences, about 46% of them singletons. This CDR3 comprises 16 residues. CDR1 and CDR2 (germline): SGHRS, YFSETQ. J lost 1 base, V lost 7 bases, and 9 bases had no gene match. Sequenced: blood. This TCR was sampled from an elderly man in good health. The rearrangement links TRBV5-1 to TRBJ2-1, with 9 nucleotides matching TRBD2. CDR3: CASRLAALGSYNEQFF. The CDR3 DNA sequence: TGCGCCAGCCGACTAGCGGCCTTGGGGTCCTACAATGAGCAGTTCTTC.